These 29 T cell receptor beta chains originate from one sample sequenced in a study of blood T cell repertoires in COVID-19. The repertoire was sequenced with immunoSEQ multiplex PCR; TCRdb's copy has only in-frame clones and lacks some. Of over 100,000 clones in the sample, over 70% were seen once. The sample comprised peripheral blood. These receptor sequences come from a human donor in a cohort sampled during active or convalescent COVID-19.

This chain joins TRBV14 and TRBJ2-2; 7 nucleotides match TRBD1. Germline V gene sequence: CDR1 SGHDN, CDR2 FVKESK. There are 15 residues in the CDR3. After removal of 1 base from V and 3 bases from J, the junction contained 2 bases not matched to a gene. The CDR3 nucleotides read TGTGCCAGCAGCCAAGCCAGGGGGTACACCGGGGAGCTGTTTTTT. It codes for CASSQARGYTGELFF.

This chain links TRBV3-1 (or the pseudogene TRBV3-2) with TRBJ2-5, with 7 bases aligning to TRBD1. CDR1 LGHDT and CDR2 YNNKEL come from the germline V gene (reference sequence). The CDR3 covers 14 residues. The trim removed 4 bases at V and 3 bases at J, leaving 5 bases unmatched. Here the CDR3 DNA reads TGTGCCAGCAGCCCGAACACAGGGGAAGAGACCCAGTACTTC. As protein: CASSPNTGEETQYF.

The chain has TRBV10-3 and TRBJ1-6; possibly TRBD1 for D (5 bases). CDR3 length equals 18 residues. Trimming took off 5 bases at V and 4 bases at J, with 21 bases between the two ends. CDR1 and CDR2 from the germline V gene are ENHRY and SYGVKD. The CDR3: CAISSPGRGGSYNSPLHF. The CDR3 DNA sequence: TGTGCCATCAGTTCCCCGGGGAGGGGAGGTTCGTATAATTCACCCCTCCACTTT.

The rearrangement links TRBV2 to TRBJ2-7; 7 bases match TRBD1. V lost 8 bases and J lost 2; bases outside the gene matches: 12. From germline, CDR1 is SNHLY and CDR2 FYNNEI. This CDR3 region has 15 residues. The CDR3 bases are TGTGCCAGCGATCGACAGGGTTTGGGGACCTACGAGCAGTACTTC. Translated: CASDRQGLGTYEQYF.

The chain joins TRBV6-5 to TRBJ2-1, with TRBD2 matching 9 bases. Trimming cost V 5 bases and J 7 bases; bases outside gene matches: 6. The CDR3 totals 14 residues. Germline assignment: CDR1 MNHEY and CDR2 SVGAGI. CDR3 sequence: CASSPATSGNEQFF. CDR3 bases: TGTGCCAGCAGTCCAGCGACTAGCGGAAATGAGCAGTTCTTC.

The rearrangement joins TRBV19 to TRBJ1-6, with D possibly TRBD1 on 5 matching bases. The length of the CDR3 is 15 residues. Germline V CDR1 and CDR2: LNHDA, SQIVND (reference sequence). V shed 5 bases and J shed 3 bases, with 11 bases lying between them. This CDR3 is CASSLGPGYNSPLHF. CDR3 nucleotide sequence: TGTGCCAGTAGTTTGGGGCCTGGCTATAATTCACCCCTCCACTTT.

This clone was seen a handful of times. The chain is built from TRBV29-1 and TRBJ2-7; 9 nucleotides match TRBD2. The CDR3 extends over 14 amino acids. Germline lookup yields CDR1 SQVTM and CDR2 ANQGSEA. The V and J ends lost 3 bases and 0 bases, in that order; junction bases with no gene match: 3. The CDR3, as DNA: TGCAGCGTTGAGGCGGGAGGGACCTCCTACGAGCAGTACTTC. The encoded protein is CSVEAGGTSYEQYF.

This chain links TRBV18 with TRBJ1-6, with D maybe TRBD1 (5 bases). V lost 5 bases and J lost 8, with 16 bases in between. CDR1 KGHSH and CDR2 LQKENI come from the germline V gene. The CDR3 covers 15 residues. The CDR3 region is CASSSGGIGYSPLHF. The CDR3 nucleotides are TGTGCCAGCTCATCGGGGGGTATTGGGTATTCACCCCTCCACTTT.

This chain joins TRBV2 and TRBJ1-2; TRBD1 matches 7 bases. Germline CDR1 reads SNHLY; CDR2 reads FYNNEI. V was clipped by 6 bases and J by 2 bases; unmatched bases: 9. The CDR3 covers 15 residues. DNA for the CDR3: TGTGCCAGCAGGCTACCGGACAGGTCCAACTATGGCTACACCTTC. As protein: CASRLPDRSNYGYTF.

This sequence joins TRBV29-1 and TRBJ1-1; no definite D call. The CDR3 is made up of 14 amino acids. Germline V lookup: CDR1 SQVTM, CDR2 ANQGSEA. V gave up 4 bases and J gave up 0 bases, with 12 bases separating them. This CDR3 reads CSVVPNQVNTEAFF. The CDR3 bases are TGCAGCGTTGTTCCTAATCAAGTGAACACTGAAGCTTTCTTT.

CDR3 residues: CASRKTDSNQPQHF. CDR3 bases: TGTGCCAGTAGGAAGACAGATAGCAATCAGCCCCAGCATTTT. The chain joins TRBV19 to TRBJ1-5; tentative D call: TRBD1 (5 bases). The germline V gene has CDR1 LNHDA and CDR2 SQIVND (reference sequence). V dropped 6 bases and J dropped 0 bases, with 9 bases sitting between them. The CDR3 contains 14 residues.

The CDR3 sequence is CASSPYRTANEKLFF. CDR3 nucleotide sequence: TGTGCCAGCAGCCCCTACAGGACGGCTAATGAAAAACTGTTTTTT. The V call is TRBV5-8, the J call TRBJ1-4, with D possibly matching TRBD1 (5 bases). Trimming pared 4 bases from V and 3 bases from J, leaving 13 bases between. This CDR3 has 15 amino acids. Germline CDR1 reads SGHTS; CDR2 reads YDEGEE.

The chain links TRBV7-9 to TRBJ1-4; 9 nucleotides match TRBD1. Germline loops: CDR1 SEHNR, CDR2 FQNEAQ (reference sequence). The CDR3 length is 16 residues. J was trimmed by 10 bases and V by 5 bases; bases with no gene match: 14. The CDR3 here is CASSPDRGTGWGKLFF. The CDR3 DNA sequence: TGTGCCAGCAGCCCCGATCGGGGGACAGGGTGGGGAAAACTGTTTTTT.

V gene TRBV30 combines with J gene TRBJ1-4, with 7 bases lining up with TRBD1. J lost 5 bases, V lost 2 bases, and 5 bases had no gene match. Germline CDR1 GTSNPN, CDR2 SVGIG (reference sequence). CDR3 length: 14 amino acids. This chain's CDR3 is CAWSRGLGNEKLFF. CDR3 nucleotides: TGTGCCTGGAGTAGGGGGCTCGGGAATGAAAAACTGTTTTTT. The full variable domain, rest sourced from reference TRBV30 and TRBJ1-4, is SQTIHQWPATLVQPVGSPLSLECTVEGTSNPNLYWYRQAAGRGLQLLFYSVGIGQISSEVPQNLSASRPQDRQFILSSKKLLLSDSGFYLCAWSRGLGNEKLFFGSGTQLSVL.

The table lists this clone with a count of one. The V call is TRBV2, the J call TRBJ2-1; the match to TRBD2 covers 7 bases. Germline CDR1 is SNHLY and CDR2 is FYNNEI. V shed 6 bases, J shed 0 bases, and the junction held 17 bases outside the gene matches. This CDR3 is built from 19 residues. Here the CDR3 DNA reads TGTGCCAGCAGCGAACGGGACTATACCCACCTTAGCTCCTACAATGAGCAGTTCTTC. Protein sequence: CASSERDYTHLSSYNEQFF.

In DNA, the CDR3 is TGTGCCAGCAGTTCATACGGACAGGGATCGCGAGGCTACACCTTC. It specifies CASSSYGQGSRGYTF. This chain uses TRBV6-5 with TRBJ1-2, with 8 positions matching TRBD1. The length of the CDR3 is 15 residues. Unmatched junction bases numbered 12, after V lost 4 bases and J lost 8 bases. The germline V gene has CDR1 MNHEY and CDR2 SVGAGI.

The CDR3 DNA is TGTGCCAGCAGTTTATGGGGGGGCTATAGCAATCAGCCCCAGCATTTT. It translates to CASSLWGGYSNQPQHF. The V gene is TRBV27, the J gene TRBJ1-5; tentatively, D is TRBD1 (6 bases). The CDR3 contains 16 residues. Trimming left V 1 base short and J 0 bases short, with 10 bases between. Germline V lookup: CDR1 MNHEY, CDR2 SMNVEV (reference sequence).

The V and J genes are TRBV27 and TRBJ2-2; 15 nucleotides line up with TRBD2. This CDR3 comprises 20 residues. J lost 4 bases, V lost 3 bases, and 12 bases had no gene match. Germline lookup yields CDR1 MNHEY and CDR2 SMNVEV (reference sequence). The CDR3: CASSFVGTSGRSLSTGELFF. The CDR3 DNA sequence: TGTGCCAGCAGTTTTGTCGGGACTAGCGGGAGGTCACTGAGCACCGGGGAGCTGTTTTTT.

This chain joins TRBV28 and TRBJ1-3; D is ambiguous. Germline V lookup: CDR1 MDHEN, CDR2 SYDVKM. The CDR3 is 16 residues long. Trimming took off 6 bases at V and 1 base at J, with 16 bases between the two ends. DNA for the CDR3: TGTGCCAGCAGGCTAGCCGCAGGAGATTCTGGAAACACCATATATTTT. Encoded protein: CASRLAAGDSGNTIYF.

The J gene is TRBJ2-1, the V gene TRBV7-2, with 7 bases identical to TRBD1. This CDR3 contains 15 residues. J was trimmed by 4 bases and V by 6 bases; bases with no gene match: 9. CDR1 is SGHTA, CDR2 FQGNSA, per germline. The CDR3 spells CASRKPGQRYNEQFF. In DNA form, the CDR3 reads TGTGCCAGCAGAAAGCCGGGACAGAGGTACAATGAGCAGTTCTTC.

The chain employs TRBV6-6 and TRBJ1-6, with D perhaps TRBD1 (5 bases). The CDR3 has 17 amino acids. Germline V gene sequence: CDR1 MNHNY, CDR2 SVGAGI (reference sequence). Trimming removed 6 bases at V and 0 bases at J, with 15 bases between. The CDR3 protein is CASSRTGPSSYNSPLHF. The CDR3 DNA sequence: TGTGCCAGCAGCCGAACAGGACCGAGCTCCTATAATTCACCCCTCCACTTT.

The chain joins TRBV5-6 to TRBJ1-2, with TRBD1 identical over 8 bases. The germline V gene has CDR1 SGHDT and CDR2 YYEEEE. The CDR3 runs to 17 residues. Germline trimming cut 4 bases from V and 5 bases from J; bases unmatched to any gene: 16. The CDR3 protein is CASSLWGTGGTLYGYTF. The CDR3 coding sequence is TGTGCCAGCAGCCTTTGGGGAACAGGGGGGACCTTATATGGCTACACCTTC.

As to this clone: This sample includes further DNA sequences coding for the same CDR3. The rearrangement uses TRBV19 and TRBJ2-5, with a tentative D call TRBD2 (6 bases). Trimming removed 3 bases from V and 1 base from J, with 9 bases in between. The CDR3 is 14 residues long. CDR1 is LNHDA, CDR2 SQIVND, per germline (reference sequence). The CDR3 sequence: CASSMRDSQETQYF. DNA of the CDR3: TGTGCCAGTAGTATGAGGGACTCCCAAGAGACCCAGTACTTC.

The gene calls are TRBV28 and TRBJ2-7; maybe TRBD2 (6 bases). This CDR3 has 14 residues. The germline CDR1 and CDR2 sequences are MDHEN and SYDVKM. V lost 5 bases to trimming and J lost 3 bases, with 14 bases between them. For the CDR3, the DNA is TGTGCCAGCAGTCCCCCTGCGGGATACTACGAGCAGTACTTC. Translation gives CASSPPAGYYEQYF.

The CDR3 reads CASSIWDRSTDTQYF. The DNA of the CDR3 is TGTGCCAGTAGTATATGGGACAGAAGCACAGATACGCAGTATTTT. The V call is TRBV19, the J call TRBJ2-3; 7 nucleotides line up with TRBD1. V lost 2 bases to trimming and J lost 0 bases; unmatched junction nucleotides: 2. Germline V lookup: CDR1 LNHDA, CDR2 SQIVND (reference sequence). CDR3 length equals 15 residues.

The chain joins TRBV19 to TRBJ2-2; possible D gene TRBD1, 7 bases. Germline CDR1 and CDR2: LNHDA and SQIVND (reference sequence). V was cut by 4 bases and J by 6 bases, with 24 bases left in between. The CDR3 has 18 amino acids. The CDR3 sequence is CASSTRQGGWSFAGELFF. In DNA form, the CDR3 reads TGTGCCAGTAGTACACGACAGGGAGGTTGGAGTTTCGCCGGGGAGCTGTTTTTT.

The chain combines TRBV29-1 with TRBJ2-7, with D perhaps TRBD1 (6 bases). Trimming took 2 bases from V and 5 from J, leaving 13 bases between them. The CDR3 is made up of 13 amino acids. Germline lookup yields CDR1 SQVTM and CDR2 ANQGSEA. The CDR3 nucleotides are TGCAGCGTTGAACTATCCCGACAGGACGAGCAGTACTTC. It yields the protein CSVELSRQDEQYF.

This chain uses TRBV3-1 (or the pseudogene TRBV3-2) with TRBJ1-4; weak D call: TRBD1 (5 bases). The CDR3 has 15 amino acids. Germline V gene lookup returns CDR1 LGHDT and CDR2 YNNKEL (reference sequence). V was trimmed by 2 bases and J by 7 bases, leaving 14 bases between them. For the CDR3, the DNA is TGTGCCAGCAGCCAAAAGGGGTTGAAGGGTGAAAAACTGTTTTTT. It specifies CASSQKGLKGEKLFF.

The genes are TRBV24-1 and TRBJ1-4; 7 bases fit TRBD1. The germline CDR1 and CDR2 sequences are KGHDR and SFDVKD. The CDR3 has 14 residues. Trimming cost V 6 bases and J 4 bases; bases outside gene matches: 4. The CDR3 sequence is CATSRDSFNEKLFF. CDR3 bases: TGTGCCACCAGTAGGGACAGCTTTAATGAAAAACTGTTTTTT.